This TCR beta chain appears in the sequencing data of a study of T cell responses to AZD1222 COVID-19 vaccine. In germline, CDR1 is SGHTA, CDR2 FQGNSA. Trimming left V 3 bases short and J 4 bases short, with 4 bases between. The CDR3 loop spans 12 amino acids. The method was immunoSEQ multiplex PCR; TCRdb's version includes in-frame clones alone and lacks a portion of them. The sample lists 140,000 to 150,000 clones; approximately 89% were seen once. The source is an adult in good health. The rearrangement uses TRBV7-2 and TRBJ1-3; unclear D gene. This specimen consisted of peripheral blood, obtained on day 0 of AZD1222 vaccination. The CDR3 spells CASSFPGNTIYF. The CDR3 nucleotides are TGTGCCAGCAGCTTCCCCGGAAACACCATATATTTT. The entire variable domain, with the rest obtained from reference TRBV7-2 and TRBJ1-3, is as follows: GAGVSQSPSNKVTEKGKDVELRCDPISGHTALYWYRQSLGQGLEFLIYFQGNSAPDKSGLPSDRFSAERTGGSVSTLTIQRTQQEDSAVYLCASSFPGNTIYFGEGSWLTVV.